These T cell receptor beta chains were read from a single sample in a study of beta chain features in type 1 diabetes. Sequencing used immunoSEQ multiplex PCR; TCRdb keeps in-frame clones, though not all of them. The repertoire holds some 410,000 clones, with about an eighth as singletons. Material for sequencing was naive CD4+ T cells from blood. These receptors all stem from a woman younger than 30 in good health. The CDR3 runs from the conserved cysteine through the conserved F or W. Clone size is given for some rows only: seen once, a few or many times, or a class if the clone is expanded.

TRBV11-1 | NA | CASSLLGQSNSPLHF
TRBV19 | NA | CASSIEDINTGELFF
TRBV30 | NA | CSWSIRTVDYYGYTF
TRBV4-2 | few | CASSQVMEGYTF
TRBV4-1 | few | CASSQVGESGNTIYF
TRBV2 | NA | CASRAGLNTEAFF
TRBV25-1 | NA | CAVGRENTGELFF
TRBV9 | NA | CASSTRTGGELGNEQFF
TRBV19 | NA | CASSLGIQQFF
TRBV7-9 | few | CASSLVWEGYTF
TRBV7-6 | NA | CASNQGPRNSRMSSGNTIYF
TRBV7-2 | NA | CASSLAQGLAGGNF
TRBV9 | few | CASSVAPQGLSGNTIYF
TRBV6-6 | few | CASSPFPIDTEAFF
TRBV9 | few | CASSVTSGATDTQYF
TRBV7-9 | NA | CASSFGTGQYEQYF
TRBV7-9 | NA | CALGLPNTGELFF
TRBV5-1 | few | CASLPGPSTDTQYF
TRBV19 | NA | CASSPDRYGYTF
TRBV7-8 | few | CASSLWSNLEQYF
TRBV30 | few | CAWSGQFYEQFF
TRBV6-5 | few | CASSYPTGDVGYEQYF